Listed below are T cell receptor beta chains from one sample, sequenced in a study of T cells in localized non-small cell lung cancer. Profiling relied on immunoSEQ multiplex PCR, and the TCRdb table lists in-frame clones only, not all of them. The profile shows approximately 24,000 clones, 81% of them singletons. Sequences were derived from peripheral blood, sampled before any cancer treatment. The source is a man aged 40 to 70 with stage III squamous cell lung carcinoma. Each CDR3 is given with its conserved first and last residue. The D gene is left open where the match is weak. Clone size, where shown, is once, few, many, or a class for clones that have expanded.

DNA: TGTGCCAGCAGTTACCCGGACAGGGGGATTTACGAGCAGTACTTC; CDR3: CASSYPDRGIYEQYF; size: .; J: TRBJ2-7; V: TRBV6-5; D: TRBD1
DNA: TGCGCCAGCAGCCTCCCCGACAGGCAGGATTCACCCCTCCACTTT; CDR3: CASSLPDRQDSPLHF; size: few; J: TRBJ1-6; V: TRBV5-1; D: .
DNA: TGTGCCAGCAGCCCGGCGGGGGGACCAGATACGCAGTATTTT; CDR3: CASSPAGGPDTQYF; size: .; J: TRBJ2-3; V: TRBV7-2; D: TRBD2
DNA: TGTGCCAGCAGCCAGGGGACTAGCGGTCACAATGAGCAGTTCTTC; CDR3: CASSQGTSGHNEQFF; size: once; J: TRBJ2-1; V: TRBV5-4; D: TRBD2
DNA: TGTGCCAGCAGTGATAGGTGGTTAGATACGCAGTATTTT; CDR3: CASSDRWLDTQYF; size: .; J: TRBJ2-3; V: TRBV6-1; D: .
DNA: TGTGCCAGCAGTTTAAGGAAGCTTCAGCCCCAGCATTTT; CDR3: CASSLRKLQPQHF; size: .; J: TRBJ1-5; V: TRBV27; D: .
DNA: TGTGCCAGTAGTAAGGCGGTAACTAATGAAAAACTGTTTTTT; CDR3: CASSKAVTNEKLFF; size: .; J: TRBJ1-4; V: TRBV19; D: .
DNA: TGTGCCAGCAGTCTACGGACAGGCCCCACAGATACGCAGTATTTT; CDR3: CASSLRTGPTDTQYF; size: .; J: TRBJ2-3; V: TRBV28; D: TRBD1
DNA: TGTGCCAGCAGTTCCGGGGTCCTGCCAGATCAGCCCCAGCATTTT; CDR3: CASSSGVLPDQPQHF; size: few; J: TRBJ1-5; V: TRBV28; D: .
DNA: TGCGCCAGCAGCTTCTCGGGGGCCAGCTCCTACAATGAGCAGTTCTTC; CDR3: CASSFSGASSYNEQFF; size: .; J: TRBJ2-1; V: TRBV5-1; D: .
DNA: TGTGCCAGCAACCCGGGCGGGAGGGCCTACGAGCAGTACTTC; CDR3: CASNPGGRAYEQYF; size: few; J: TRBJ2-7; V: TRBV9; D: TRBD2
DNA: TGCGCCAGCAGTGTAGGACACACCGGGGAGCTGTTTTTT; CDR3: CASSVGHTGELFF; size: .; J: TRBJ2-2; V: TRBV10-1; D: .
DNA: TGCGCCAGCAGAAACGTGGGGGAAGCCACAGATACGCAGTATTTT; CDR3: CASRNVGEATDTQYF; size: .; J: TRBJ2-3; V: TRBV5-1; D: .
DNA: TGTGCCAGCTCACCGGGACAGATAGCCAAAAACATTCAGTACTTC; CDR3: CASSPGQIAKNIQYF; size: .; J: TRBJ2-4; V: TRBV18; D: TRBD1
DNA: TGTGCCTGCTACAGCCCAGGAAACACCATATATTTT; CDR3: CACYSPGNTIYF; size: few; J: TRBJ1-3; V: TRBV30; D: .
DNA: TGTGCTAGTGCAGTCGGGCAGGCGAACACCGGGGAGCTGTTTTTT; CDR3: CASAVGQANTGELFF; size: .; J: TRBJ2-2; V: TRBV12-5; D: .
DNA: TGCGCCAGCAGCCAAGATCAAGGGACAGGGTCTGGGTTCTTT; CDR3: CASSQDQGTGSGFF; size: few; J: TRBJ1-1; V: TRBV4-1; D: TRBD1
DNA: TGTGCCAGCAGCGTAGCCGGAACCGGGGAGCTGTTTTTT; CDR3: CASSVAGTGELFF; size: .; J: TRBJ2-2; V: TRBV9; D: .
DNA: TGTGCCAGCAGGAAGGGCGGGGGTAATGAAAAACTGTTTTTT; CDR3: CASRKGGGNEKLFF; size: .; J: TRBJ1-4; V: TRBV6-1; D: .
DNA: TGTGCCATCAGTGCTGTCAGGGGGAAAGGACGAAGCAATCAGCCCCAGCATTTT; CDR3: CAISAVRGKGRSNQPQHF; size: .; J: TRBJ1-5; V: TRBV10-3; D: TRBD1
DNA: TGTGCCAGCAGCTCTAGCGACCAAGAGACCCAGTACTTC; CDR3: CASSSSDQETQYF; size: once; J: TRBJ2-5; V: TRBV5-4; D: .
DNA: TGTGCCACCAGGAATCAGGGTGGTAACACTGAAGCTTTCTTT; CDR3: CATRNQGGNTEAFF; size: .; J: TRBJ1-1; V: TRBV6-4; D: .
DNA: TGTGCCAGCAGCCTTGATCGGGGGACAAATTACTACGAGCAGTACTTC; CDR3: CASSLDRGTNYYEQYF; size: .; J: TRBJ2-7; V: TRBV5-6; D: .
DNA: TGTGCCAGCAGCTTAGAAGCAAAGACTAGCGCGGACTCCTACAATGAGCAGTTCTTC; CDR3: CASSLEAKTSADSYNEQFF; size: .; J: TRBJ2-1; V: TRBV7-6; D: TRBD2
DNA: TGTGCCAGCAGCACTCAACCCTCAACTAATGAAAAACTGTTTTTT; CDR3: CASSTQPSTNEKLFF; size: .; J: TRBJ1-4; V: TRBV11-2; D: .
DNA: TGTGCCAGTAGTCCCCGACAGGGGAAAGAGACCCAGTACTTC; CDR3: CASSPRQGKETQYF; size: .; J: TRBJ2-5; V: TRBV19; D: TRBD1
DNA: TGTGCCAGCAGCTTGGAGCGTAGCTCCTACAATGAGCAGTTCTTC; CDR3: CASSLERSSYNEQFF; size: .; J: TRBJ2-1; V: TRBV5-4; D: .
DNA: TGTGCCAGAAGCGCATCCATCTCTAGCGGGAGTGCCTACGAGCAGTACTTC; CDR3: CARSASISSGSAYEQYF; size: .; J: TRBJ2-7; V: TRBV7-5; D: .
DNA: TGTGCCAGCAGCTTTGACAGGGGGCTTTCAGATACGCAGTATTTT; CDR3: CASSFDRGLSDTQYF; size: .; J: TRBJ2-3; V: TRBV5-6; D: TRBD1
DNA: TGTGCCAGCAGTTTAGGGCTACAAGGCGAGCAGTTCTTC; CDR3: CASSLGLQGEQFF; size: once; J: TRBJ2-1; V: TRBV28; D: .
DNA: TGTGCCAGTAGAGAACAGGGTAGAGGACAGCCCCAGCATTTT; CDR3: CASREQGRGQPQHF; size: few; J: TRBJ1-5; V: TRBV19; D: .
DNA: TGCGCCAGCAGCCAAAGCGGGGGGGACACCGGGGAGCTGTTTTTT; CDR3: CASSQSGGDTGELFF; size: .; J: TRBJ2-2; V: TRBV4-1; D: TRBD2
DNA: TGTGCCAGCAGCCCGAGACAGGCCCCCGAATATGGCTACACCTTC; CDR3: CASSPRQAPEYGYTF; size: .; J: TRBJ1-2; V: TRBV7-8; D: .
DNA: TGTGCCAGCAGCGTAGCTATCGGGACAGGGATCTATGGCTACACCTTC; CDR3: CASSVAIGTGIYGYTF; size: .; J: TRBJ1-2; V: TRBV9; D: TRBD1
DNA: TGTGCCATGTCGAAAACGGTACAGCGACTCTACGAGCAGTACTTC; CDR3: CAMSKTVQRLYEQYF; size: .; J: TRBJ2-7; V: TRBV10-3; D: .
DNA: TGTGCCAGCAGCGAGACAGTAACCCTTTCGAACACCGGGGAGCTGTTTTTT; CDR3: CASSETVTLSNTGELFF; size: few; J: TRBJ2-2; V: TRBV9; D: .
DNA: TGTGCCAGTTGGGGGGTAGCGACCTACGAGCAGTACTTC; CDR3: CASWGVATYEQYF; size: .; J: TRBJ2-7; V: TRBV27; D: .